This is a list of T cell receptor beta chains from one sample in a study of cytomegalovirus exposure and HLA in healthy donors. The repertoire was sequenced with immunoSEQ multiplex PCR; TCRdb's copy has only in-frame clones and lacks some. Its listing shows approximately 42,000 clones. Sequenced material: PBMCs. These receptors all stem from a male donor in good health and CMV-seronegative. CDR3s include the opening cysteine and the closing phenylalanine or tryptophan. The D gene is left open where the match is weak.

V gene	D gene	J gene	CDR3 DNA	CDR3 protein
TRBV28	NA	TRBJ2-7	TGTGCCAGCAATGGAAGAAGGGGTGCATACGAGCAGTACTTC	CASNGRRGAYEQYF
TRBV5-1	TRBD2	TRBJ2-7	TGCGCCAGCAGCTTGAGGGAGGGCCTCTACGAGCAGTACTTC	CASSLREGLYEQYF
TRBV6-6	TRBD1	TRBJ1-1	TGTGCCAGCAGTACAGGACAGGGATTGAACACTGAAGCTTTCTTT	CASSTGQGLNTEAFF
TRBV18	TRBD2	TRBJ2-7	TGTGCCAGCTCAGAGGGACTAGCGGGAGGGCCGCAGCAGTACTTC	CASSEGLAGGPQQYF
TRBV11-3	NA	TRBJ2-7	TGTGCCAGCAGCCCCGGGACTGGCGGGACCTCCTACGAGCAGTACTTC	CASSPGTGGTSYEQYF
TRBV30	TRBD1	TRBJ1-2	TGTGCCTGGACGCGACAGGGGAGATTCTATGGCTACACCTTC	CAWTRQGRFYGYTF
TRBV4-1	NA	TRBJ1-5	TGCGCCAGCAGCCGATTCCTCGACAGAGTTTATAGCAATCAGCCCCAGCATTTT	CASSRFLDRVYSNQPQHF
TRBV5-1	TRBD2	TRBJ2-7	TGCGCCAGCAGCTTGGGTGGGGAGGGGACGTACGAGCAGTACTTC	CASSLGGEGTYEQYF
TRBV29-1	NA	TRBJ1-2	TGCAGCGTTTCCGAGGCCTGGGGCTACACCTTC	CSVSEAWGYTF
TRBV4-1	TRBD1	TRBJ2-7	TGCGCCAGCAGGGGGACAGGGGCCTACGAGCAGTACTTC	CASRGTGAYEQYF
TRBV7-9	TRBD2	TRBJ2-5	TGTGCCAGCAGCTCGAAGCGGGAGGTTGAGACCCAGTACTTC	CASSSKREVETQYF
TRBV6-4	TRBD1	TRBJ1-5	TGTGCCAGCAGTCAACAGGGGGGGGCGCAGCCCCAGCATTTT	CASSQQGGAQPQHF
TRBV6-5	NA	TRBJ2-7	TGTGCCAGCAGTTATTCGCACAGTCCGCTTTCCTACGAGCAGTACTTC	CASSYSHSPLSYEQYF
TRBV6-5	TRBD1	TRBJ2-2	TGTGCCAGCTGTAGGGGGCACACCGGGGAGCTGTTTTTT	CASCRGHTGELFF
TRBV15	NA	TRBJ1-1	TGTGCCACCAGCAGAGTCCAGGGTGTCCCAGAAGCTTTCTTT	CATSRVQGVPEAFF
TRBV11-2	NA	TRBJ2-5	TGTGCCAGCAGCCTCCAAGAGACCCAGTACTTC	CASSLQETQYF
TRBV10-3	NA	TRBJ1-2	TGTGCCATCAGTGAAGCTACCTATGGCTACACCTTC	CAISEATYGYTF
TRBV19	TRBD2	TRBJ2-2	TGTGCCAGTAACACGGGACTAGCGGGAGGGAGTGGCGGGGAGCTGTTTTTT	CASNTGLAGGSGGELFF
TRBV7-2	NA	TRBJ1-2	TGTGCCAGCAGCCCCCTGGGGGGGGTCTATGGCTACACCTTC	CASSPLGGVYGYTF
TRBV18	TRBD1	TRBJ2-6	TGTGCCAGCTCCCTACAGGACAGGGCTGGGGCCAACGTCCTGACTTTC	CASSLQDRAGANVLTF
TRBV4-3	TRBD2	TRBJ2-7	TGCGCCAGCAGCCAAGATTGGGGAACCGGGACTAGCGGTTCCTACGAGCAGTACTTC	CASSQDWGTGTSGSYEQYF
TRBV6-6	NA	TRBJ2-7	TGTGCCAGCACCGGACAGAGGAGCTCCTACGAGCAGTACTTC	CASTGQRSSYEQYF
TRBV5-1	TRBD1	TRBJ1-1	TGCGCCAGCAGCGCGACAGGGGGAAACACTGAAGCTTTCTTT	CASSATGGNTEAFF
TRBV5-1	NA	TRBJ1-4	TGCGCCACCAGGACAGCCGCAACTAATGAAAAACTGTTTTTT	CATRTAATNEKLFF
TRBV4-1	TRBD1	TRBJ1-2	TGCGCCAGCAGCCATTTAAGACAGGGGGCTCGGGGGGGCTACACCTTC	CASSHLRQGARGGYTF
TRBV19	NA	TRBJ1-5	TGTGCCAGTAGTCCCTCCTCCGGTAGCAATCAGCCCCAGCATTTT	CASSPSSGSNQPQHF
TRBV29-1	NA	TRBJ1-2	TGCAGCGTGGACAGCCTCGACATTCGGGGCTACACCTTC	CSVDSLDIRGYTF
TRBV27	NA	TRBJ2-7	TGTGCCAGCAGTTTGTCTATTTCCCAGAACAGGTACGAGCAGTACTTC	CASSLSISQNRYEQYF
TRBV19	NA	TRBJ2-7	TGTGCCAGTAGGGCCACTACAGGGCTCTTCTCCTACGAGCAGTACTTC	CASRATTGLFSYEQYF
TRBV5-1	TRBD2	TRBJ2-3	TGCGCCAGCAGCTTGACTAGCGGGAGCGATACGCAGTATTTT	CASSLTSGSDTQYF
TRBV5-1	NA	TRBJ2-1	TGCGCCAGCAGCTTGGAGAGCGGGCATTACAATGAGCAGTTCTTC	CASSLESGHYNEQFF
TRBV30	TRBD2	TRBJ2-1	TGTGCCTCAAAGGGACTAGCGGGAGAAGGGGTTTACAATGAGCAGTTCTTC	CASKGLAGEGVYNEQFF
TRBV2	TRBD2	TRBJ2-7	TGTGCCAGCAGTCAAGCGGGAGGGCGCGAGCAGTACTTC	CASSQAGGREQYF
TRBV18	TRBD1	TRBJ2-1	TGTGCCAGCTCATACGACAGGGGGAGATACAATGAGCAGTTCTTC	CASSYDRGRYNEQFF
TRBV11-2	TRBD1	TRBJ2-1	TGTGCCAGCAGCCCCACAGGGGGAGCGAATGAGCAGTTCTTC	CASSPTGGANEQFF
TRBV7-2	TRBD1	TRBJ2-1	TGTGCCAGCAGCTTACTGGGACAGGGGGGACTGGATGAGCAGTTCTTC	CASSLLGQGGLDEQFF
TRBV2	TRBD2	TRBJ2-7	TGTGCCAGCGAGCGGGAGGTAGCCTACGAGCAGTACTTC	CASEREVAYEQYF
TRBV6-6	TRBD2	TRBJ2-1	TGTGCCAGCAGTACACGGACTAGCGGGTCCTACAATGAGCAGTTCTTC	CASSTRTSGSYNEQFF
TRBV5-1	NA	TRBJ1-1	TGCGCCAGCAGCTTGGCCAAGCTCAGAGGGAACACTGAAGCTTTCTTT	CASSLAKLRGNTEAFF
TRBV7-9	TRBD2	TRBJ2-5	TGTGCCAGCAGCCGGACTAGCGGGGGGGAGGAGACCCAGTACTTC	CASSRTSGGEETQYF
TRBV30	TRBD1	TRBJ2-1	TGTGCCTGGAGTCCCGGGACAGGGGTCGGGGATGAGCAGTTCTTC	CAWSPGTGVGDEQFF
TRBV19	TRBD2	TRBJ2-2	TGTGCCAGTAGTTACGGTGGCGGGAGGGCCGCGGAGCTGTTTTTT	CASSYGGGRAAELFF
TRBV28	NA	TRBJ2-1	TGTGCCAGCAGCCCAGGGGGGAGCTCCTACAATGAGCAGTTCTTC	CASSPGGSSYNEQFF